This T cell receptor beta chain emerged from a study of long-term antiretroviral therapy in people with HIV. As to this clone: The target antigen is unknown.

The study's findings and limits: The data indicate that diversity increased after ART but remained below transplant donor controls.

This CDR3 region has 19 residues. The V segment lost 6 bases and the J segment 2 bases; nucleotides outside the gene matches: 13. In germline, CDR1 is ENHRY, CDR2 SYGVKD. immunoSEQ v3.0 was run at survey level. Clones were read by immunoSEQ multiplex PCR, and TCRdb kept only the in-frame ones, dropping some. This sample has 20,000 to 30,000 clones, with around 80% found just once. The clonotype originates from a woman between 35 and 50 years old with HIV. The starting material was unsorted PBMCs, obtained 1.2 years after starting antiretroviral therapy. This rearrangement joins TRBV10-3 to TRBJ2-5, with TRBD2 matching over 15 bases. In nucleotides, the CDR3 is TGTGCCATCAGATCCACCGGGACTAGCGGGGGGATAGCGCAAGAGACCCAGTACTTC. This sequence encodes CAIRSTGTSGGIAQETQYF.